These 17 T cell receptor beta chains were sequenced from one sample in a study of immune evolution from preneoplasia to lung adenocarcinoma (dated by TCRdb to the early 2020s). The library was produced with the immunoSEQ multiplex PCR assay. TCRdb stores this immuneACCESS table with in-frame sequences only. Part of the clones is absent; in the studies checked, under half of the shortfall reflects unresolved V genes, and no reason is known for the rest. This sample lists 11,000 to 15,000 clones; less than 90% were detected once. Of the sample, approximately 3% falls within the top ten clones. Sequenced sample: FFPE lung adenocarcinoma in situ tissue. What this sample's cell subset or site label stands for: preinvasive adenocarcinoma in situ (AIS). These receptors all stem from a donor older than 65 with lung adenocarcinoma.

This chain links TRBV14 with TRBJ2-7; the D gene is possibly TRBD2 (5 bases). Germline V gene lookup returns CDR1 SGHDN and CDR2 FVKESK. V was trimmed by 5 bases and J by 4 bases, leaving 9 bases between them. This CDR3 is 12 amino acids long. This CDR3 reads CASSGGGYEQYF. The CDR3 DNA sequence: TGTGCCAGCAGCGGAGGTGGTTACGAGCAGTACTTC.

The chain combines TRBV7-9 with TRBJ2-7; possible D gene TRBD2, 6 bases. Germline CDR1 reads SEHNR; CDR2 reads FQNEAQ (reference sequence). This CDR3 is 15 amino acids long. The germline V and J ends were trimmed by 7 bases and 3 bases, with 19 bases remaining between them. Here the CDR3 reads CASTPGDGGIYEQYF. As DNA, the CDR3 is TGTGCCAGCACCCCGGGGGATGGGGGGATCTACGAGCAGTACTTC.

The V gene is TRBV27, the J gene TRBJ2-7, with D perhaps being TRBD1 or TRBD2 (5 bases each). The germline V gene has CDR1 MNHEY and CDR2 SMNVEV (reference sequence). This CDR3 is 15 amino acids long. V was clipped by 2 bases and J by 0 bases, with 11 bases between them. CDR3 region: CASSLRGESSYEQYF. The CDR3 bases are TGTGCCAGCAGTTTAAGAGGGGAAAGCTCCTACGAGCAGTACTTC.

The chain joins TRBV10-3 to TRBJ1-2; D remains ambiguous. V lost 0 bases to trimming and J lost 8 bases, with 10 bases between them. The germline V gene has CDR1 ENHRY and CDR2 SYGVKD. The length of the CDR3 is 13 residues. CDR3 DNA: TGTGCCATCAGTGAGTCAACAGAATGGGGCTACACCTTC. Protein: CAISESTEWGYTF.

This chain connects TRBV2 to TRBJ2-2; TRBD2 aligns across 9 bases. Germline V CDR1 and CDR2: SNHLY, FYNNEI. This CDR3 has 15 amino acids. The V segment lost 4 bases and the J segment 1 base; nucleotides outside the gene matches: 1. The chain's CDR3 is CASSGLAENTGELFF. The CDR3 DNA reads TGTGCCAGCAGTGGACTAGCGGAGAACACCGGGGAGCTGTTTTTT.

J is TRBJ2-2 and V is TRBV18; 8 nucleotides agree with TRBD1. The length of the CDR3 is 17 residues. J was trimmed by 3 bases and V by 1 base; bases with no gene match: 7. From germline, CDR1 is KGHSH and CDR2 LQKENI. DNA of the CDR3: TGTGCCAGCTCACCACGCCTGACAGGGGCGCACACCGGGGAGCTGTTTTTT. Amino acids: CASSPRLTGAHTGELFF. The entire variable domain, with the rest obtained from reference TRBV18 and TRBJ2-2, is as follows: NAGVMQNPRHLVRRRGQEARLRCSPMKGHSHVYWYRQLPEEGLKFMVYLQKENIIDESGMPKERFSAEFPKEGPSILRIQQVVRGDSAAYFCASSPRLTGAHTGELFFGEGSRLTVL.

V is TRBV7-2 and J is TRBJ2-7; 7 nucleotides match TRBD2. The germline CDR1 and CDR2 sequences are SGHTA and FQGNSA. V was pared by 5 bases and J by 5 bases, with 15 bases of the junction left unmatched. CDR3 length: 16 residues. CDR3 sequence (DNA): TGTGCCAGCAGCCTTGGGGATGCGGGAGTTCCCCACGAGCAGTACTTC. Protein sequence: CASSLGDAGVPHEQYF.

The chain combines TRBV5-1 with TRBJ2-1; D gene uncertain. Trimming cost V 0 bases and J 6 bases, with 19 bases left between them. Germline loops: CDR1 SGHRS, CDR2 YFSETQ. The CDR3 runs 17 residues. CDR3 nucleotide sequence: TGCGCCAGCAGCTTGGATCCTTCCCCCATGGGCCCCAATGAGCAGTTCTTC. This sequence encodes CASSLDPSPMGPNEQFF.

V and J are TRBV7-9 and TRBJ2-7, with D perhaps matching TRBD1 (6 bases). This CDR3 has 13 residues. Germline V gives CDR1 SEHNR, CDR2 FQNEAQ (reference sequence). Trimming took off 1 base at V and 12 bases at J, with 16 bases between the two ends. CDR3: CASSLGSLAGVYF. The CDR3 DNA reads TGTGCCAGCAGCTTAGGTTCCCTTGCAGGGGTGTACTTC. Complete variable domain (other parts from reference TRBV7-9 and TRBJ2-7): DTGVSQNPRHKITKRGQNVTFRCDPISEHNRLYWYRQTLGQGPEFLTYFQNEAQLEKSRLLSDRFSAERPKGSFSTLEIQRTEQGDSAMYLCASSLGSLAGVYFGPGTRLTVT.

The V and J genes are TRBV5-6 and TRBJ2-5; 11 bases map to TRBD2. The CDR3 loop spans 18 amino acids. CDR1 is SGHDT, CDR2 YYEEEE, per germline. V lost 1 base and J lost 1; bases outside the gene matches: 9. The DNA for the CDR3 is TGTGCCAGCAGCTTGCTAGCGGGAGGATCGGGGCCCCAAGAGACCCAGTACTTC. It yields the protein CASSLLAGGSGPQETQYF.

This clone showed up just a few times. The genes are TRBV19 and TRBJ1-5; 9 bases align to TRBD1. This CDR3 spans 12 amino acids. V shed 8 bases, J shed 5 bases, and the junction held 1 base outside the gene matches. Germline CDR1 and CDR2: LNHDA and SQIVND (reference sequence). CDR3 nucleotide sequence: TGTGCCAGTGGGGACAGGGATCAGCCCCAGCATTTT. Its protein is CASGDRDQPQHF.

This chain links TRBV9 with TRBJ2-5, with D possibly being TRBD1 (5 bases). Germline CDR1 reads SGDLS; CDR2 reads YYNGEE. V gave up 0 bases and J gave up 5 bases, with 11 bases separating them. The CDR3 has 14 residues. CDR3 amino acids: CASSVGTLRETQYF. The CDR3, as DNA: TGTGCCAGCAGCGTAGGGACACTTCGTGAGACCCAGTACTTC.

This clone has a handful of counts. This chain uses TRBV4-3 with TRBJ1-2; D gene unclear. The germline V and J ends were trimmed by 0 bases and 4 bases, with 12 bases remaining between them. Germline CDR1 LGHNA, CDR2 YSLEER. CDR3 length equals 15 residues. CDR3 sequence: CASSQDQWGIYGYTF. The CDR3 DNA reads TGCGCCAGCAGCCAAGATCAGTGGGGTATCTATGGCTACACCTTC.

With respect to this clone: At one of its ends the junction is not consistent with the germline gene, which may arise from a read error. V usage is TRBV7-7 and J usage is TRBJ2-5, with D perhaps assigned TRBD1 or TRBD2 (5 bases each). The length of the CDR3 is 14 residues. Per germline, CDR1 SSHAT and CDR2 FNYEAQ (reference sequence). CDR3 sequence (DNA): TGTGCTAGCAGCGAACCGGGACGTCAAGAGACCCAGTACTTC. Protein product: CASSEPGRQETQYF.

The J gene is TRBJ2-2, the V gene TRBV7-3; the match to TRBD1 covers 8 bases. This CDR3 has 15 amino acids. Looked up from germline, CDR1 is SGHTA and CDR2 is FQGTGA. J lost 5 bases, V lost 5 bases, and 7 bases had no gene match. This CDR3 is CASSPAGGGTGELFF. Written as DNA, the CDR3 is TGTGCCAGCAGCCCAGCAGGGGGCGGAACCGGGGAGCTGTTTTTT.

This sequence joins TRBV30 and TRBJ1-1; D is perhaps TRBD1 (6 bases). Germline assignment: CDR1 GTSNPN and CDR2 SVGIG (reference sequence). V was clipped by 0 bases and J by 8 bases, with 16 bases between them. CDR3 length equals 14 residues. The CDR3 spells CAWSVLGETGEAFF. The CDR3 DNA follows: TGTGCCTGGAGTGTATTGGGAGAGACAGGAGAAGCTTTCTTT.

The chain links TRBV18 to TRBJ1-2; D gene unclear. Trimming removed 2 bases at V and 4 bases at J, with 11 bases between. The germline gives CDR1 KGHSH, CDR2 LQKENI. CDR3 length: 14 amino acids. DNA for the CDR3: TGTGCCAGCTCACCAAATTCTGGTGTCTATGGCTACACCTTC. It codes for CASSPNSGVYGYTF.